A single sample gave rise to the 2 T cell receptor beta chains below, sequenced in a study of cytomegalovirus exposure and HLA in healthy donors. Amplification used 60 Vbeta primers and 13 Jbeta primers. Using immunoSEQ multiplex PCR, the repertoire was profiled, and TCRdb retains in-frame clones only, with some absent. The sample records about 91,000 clones, about three quarters being singletons. The sequencing input was PBMCs. Receptors were obtained from a male donor in good health and CMV-seropositive.

The chain links TRBV29-1 to TRBJ2-7; 9 nucleotides agree with TRBD2. There are 14 residues in the CDR3. V was pared by 6 bases and J by 5 bases, with 11 bases of the junction left unmatched. Looked up from germline, CDR1 is SQVTM and CDR2 is ANQGSEA. In DNA form, the CDR3 reads TGCAGCGTACGCTTGCGGGAGGGCCTAGACGAGCAGTACTTC. Encoded protein: CSVRLREGLDEQYF.

This clone was recorded a few times. This chain uses TRBV6-6 with TRBJ1-1; D gene unclear. The V and J ends lost 6 bases and 6 bases respectively, with 11 bases between them. This CDR3 is 12 amino acids long. CDR1 and CDR2 (germline): MNHNY, SVGAGI (reference sequence). The CDR3: CASRPWESEAFF. The CDR3 region has the DNA TGTGCCAGCAGACCATGGGAGTCTGAAGCTTTCTTT.